Sequencing of this T cell receptor beta chain was carried out in a study of Ad26.COV2.S vaccination and SARS-CoV-2 variants. This clone was detected only a few times. The CDR3 sequence is 14 residues long. The V gene lost 6 bases and the J gene lost 4 bases, with 16 bases spanning the gap. CDR1 is SGHNT and CDR2 is YYREEE in the germline V gene (reference sequence). The data were produced by immunoSEQ multiplex PCR, yet TCRdb's version contains in-frame clones alone and is incomplete. The data contain hundreds of thousands of clones, roughly 84% of them singletons. Documented treatment: 19 received Ad26.COV2.S at low or high dose, single or two shots; about 5 received placebo; per-sample allocation not given. After the first vaccine or placebo injection, samples were drawn on day 63.

This sample comprised peripheral blood, obtained in a trial of Ad26.COV2.S vaccine versus placebo. The clonotype originates from a person between 18 and 65 years old who received the Ad26.COV2.S COVID-19 vaccine or a placebo. V gene TRBV5-4 combines with J gene TRBJ1-2, with D perhaps TRBD1 (6 bases). The CDR3 nucleotides read TGTGCCAGCACCTGGCGGGGGCAGAGCTATGGCTACACCTTC. As protein: CASTWRGQSYGYTF.